The 29 T cell receptor beta chains below come from one sample, sequenced in a study of T cell responses to AZD1222 COVID-19 vaccine. Using immunoSEQ multiplex PCR, the repertoire was profiled, and TCRdb retains in-frame clones only, with some absent. The data show 98,000 or so clones, about 92% seen once. The source material was peripheral blood, sampled on day 0 of MenACWY control vaccination. The source is an adult in good health.

V is TRBV29-1 and J is TRBJ2-5; no firm D call. CDR3 length: 14 residues. CDR1 and CDR2 (germline): SQVTM, ANQGSEA. Deletions cut 3 bases from V and 9 bases from J, with 20 bases between. In DNA, the CDR3 is TGCAGCGTTGATGGTCCCGACCCAAGAGAAGCCCAGTACTTC. Residues: CSVDGPDPREAQYF. The full variable domain, its missing parts supplied by reference TRBV29-1 and TRBJ2-5, is SAVISQKPSRDICQRGTSLTIQCQVDSQVTMMFWYRQQPGQSLTLIATANQGSEATYESGFVIDKFPISRPNLTFSTLTVSNMSPEDSSIYLCSVDGPDPREAQYFGPGTRLLVL.

The chain employs TRBV7-9 and TRBJ1-4; 7 bases match TRBD1. Trimming cost V 5 bases and J 2 bases; bases outside gene matches: 11. CDR3 length equals 17 residues. Germline-derived CDR1 and CDR2 are SEHNR and FQNEAQ (reference sequence). The CDR3 sequence: CASSPWRGQRTNEKLFF. As DNA, the CDR3 is TGTGCCAGCAGCCCTTGGAGGGGGCAGCGGACTAATGAAAAACTGTTTTTT.

The sample holds one count of this clone. This chain uses TRBV2 with TRBJ1-1, with D possibly TRBD1 on 6 matching bases. Between the trimmed V and J ends, which lost 7 bases and 7 bases, there was a span of 13 bases. Per germline, CDR1 SNHLY and CDR2 FYNNEI. The length of the CDR3 is 12 residues. The CDR3 protein is CASTPDSSEAFF. CDR3 in DNA: TGTGCCAGCACTCCGGACAGCAGTGAAGCTTTCTTT.

V gene TRBV11-2 combines with J gene TRBJ1-3, with 9 bases that match TRBD1. The germline gives CDR1 SGHAT, CDR2 FQNNGV. V gave up 6 bases and J gave up 0 bases; unmatched junction bases: 6. The CDR3 spans 16 residues. The CDR3 loop is CASRDRGPYSGNTIYF. The DNA of the CDR3 is TGTGCCAGCAGGGACAGGGGCCCCTACTCTGGAAACACCATATATTTT.

The rearrangement links TRBV29-1 to TRBJ1-2; D is possibly TRBD1 (5 bases). Germline-derived CDR1 and CDR2 are SQVTM and ANQGSEA. This CDR3 is built from 13 residues. Trimming took 6 bases from V and 2 from J, leaving 13 bases between them. CDR3 region: CSVALQENYGYTF. The CDR3 DNA reads TGCAGCGTCGCATTACAGGAGAACTATGGCTACACCTTC.

In its sample, this clone was seen a few times. This chain connects TRBV4-1 to TRBJ1-3; D is perhaps TRBD1 (5 bases). The CDR3 length is 16 residues. CDR1 is MGHRA, CDR2 YSYEKL, per germline. V was trimmed by 0 bases and J by 5 bases, leaving 14 bases between them. CDR3: CASSQEPRDWRNTIYF. CDR3 DNA sequence: TGCGCCAGCAGCCAAGAACCCCGGGACTGGAGAAACACCATATATTTT.

This chain connects TRBV20-1 to TRBJ2-3; D is unclear. This CDR3 is 11 amino acids long. Looked up from germline, CDR1 is DFQATT and CDR2 is SNEGSKA (reference sequence). V lost 6 bases to trimming and J lost 6 bases, with 10 bases between them. The CDR3: CSASGSDTQYF. The DNA for the CDR3 is TGCAGTGCCTCAGGCTCGGATACGCAGTATTTT.

This clone was detected once. The chain links TRBV7-3 to TRBJ2-6; D is uncertain. Germline V gene sequence: CDR1 SGHTA, CDR2 FQGTGA. Trimming pared 2 bases from V and 0 bases from J, leaving 17 bases between. The length of the CDR3 is 19 residues. The CDR3 DNA is TGTGCCAGCAGCTTACAGGCGTCAGTTTCCATCTCTGGGGCCAACGTCCTGACTTTC. Translation gives CASSLQASVSISGANVLTF.

This clone was detected a few times. The gene calls are TRBV6-4 and TRBJ2-7; 7 bases map to TRBD1. This CDR3 has 17 residues. Trimming at V came to 1 base and at J to 5 bases, leaving 14 bases not matched to a gene. Germline V gene lookup returns CDR1 MRHNA and CDR2 SNTAGT. CDR3 in DNA: TGTGCCAGCAGTGACTTCTTCGACAGGGTGGGAACGAACGAGCAGTACTTC. Translation: CASSDFFDRVGTNEQYF.

This clone was counted once. The rearrangement uses TRBV5-8 and TRBJ2-2; D call uncertain. Looked up from germline, CDR1 is SGHTS and CDR2 is YDEGEE. Deletions cut 2 bases from V and 0 bases from J, with 8 bases between. This CDR3 has 15 amino acids. The CDR3: CASSLEGSNTGELFF. CDR3 DNA sequence: TGTGCCAGCAGCTTAGAAGGGTCGAACACCGGGGAGCTGTTTTTT. Full variable domain (remainder filled in from reference TRBV5-8 and TRBJ2-2): EAGVTQSPTHLIKTRGQQATLRCSPISGHTSVYWYQQALGLGLQFLLWYDEGEERNRGNFPPRFSGRQFPNYSSELNVNALELEDSALYLCASSLEGSNTGELFFGEGSRLTVL.

The chain has TRBV7-2 and TRBJ1-2; a weak D match, TRBD1 (6 bases). This CDR3 has 15 residues. Germline V CDR1 and CDR2: SGHTA, FQGNSA. Trimming shortened V by 4 bases and J by 5 bases, and 17 bases separated the two germline ends. CDR3 amino acids: CASSWNGGGGYGYTF. The CDR3 DNA reads as TGTGCCAGCAGCTGGAATGGAGGGGGAGGGTATGGCTACACCTTC. The variable domain in full, completed from reference TRBV7-2 and TRBJ1-2, reads GAGVSQSPSNKVTEKGKDVELRCDPISGHTALYWYRQSLGQGLEFLIYFQGNSAPDKSGLPSDRFSAERTGGSVSTLTIQRTQQEDSAVYLCASSWNGGGGYGYTFGSGTRLTVV.

The rearrangement joins TRBV27 to TRBJ2-7, with D uncertain. The CDR3 contains 13 residues. Germline-derived CDR1 and CDR2 are MNHEY and SMNVEV (reference sequence). Trimming took 3 bases from V and 0 from J, leaving 6 bases between them. The CDR3 region has the DNA TGTGCCAGCAGTTTTCTGCTCTCCTACGAGCAGTACTTC. As protein: CASSFLLSYEQYF.

This chain joins TRBV5-1 and TRBJ2-3; TRBD2 is a possible D gene (5 bases). V was shortened by 0 bases and J by 4 bases, with 9 bases between the two germline ends. Germline V gene sequence: CDR1 SGHRS, CDR2 YFSETQ. The length of the CDR3 is 14 residues. The CDR3 spells CASSLDGVPDTQYF. For the CDR3, the DNA is TGCGCCAGCAGCTTGGACGGGGTTCCAGATACGCAGTATTTT.

The genes are TRBV7-2 and TRBJ1-1; D remains unclear. Germline V gene data show CDR1 as SGHTA and CDR2 as FQGNSA. The CDR3 has 15 residues. V was trimmed by 0 bases and J by 1 base, leaving 9 bases between them. The CDR3 bases are TGTGCCAGCAGCTTAGCGCCAGCGGGGAACACTGAAGCTTTCTTT. Its protein product is CASSLAPAGNTEAFF.

V and J are TRBV2 and TRBJ2-7, with unresolved D. Germline V gene sequence: CDR1 SNHLY, CDR2 FYNNEI. V lost 4 bases to trimming and J lost 3 bases, with 4 bases between them. This CDR3 is 11 amino acids long. The DNA of the CDR3 is TGTGCCAGCAGTGCATACTACGAGCAGTACTTC. It is translated as CASSAYYEQYF.

DNA for the CDR3: TGTGCCAGCAGCTTAGGTCGGCAAGCCTACGAGCAGTACTTC. This encodes CASSLGRQAYEQYF. This sequence joins TRBV7-8 and TRBJ2-7; no firm D call. The germline V gene encodes CDR1 SGHVS and CDR2 FQNEAQ. There are 14 residues in the CDR3. Trimming left V 1 base short and J 2 bases short, with 9 bases between.

This clone occurred once. The chain uses TRBV19 and TRBJ2-2; 8 bases are shared with TRBD1. This CDR3 region has 15 residues. Trimming took 7 bases from V and 1 from J; bases not matched to a gene: 5. Germline CDR1 reads LNHDA; CDR2 reads SQIVND (reference sequence). The CDR3 DNA follows: TGTGCCAGTAATAAACAGGGGGGGAACACCGGGGAGCTGTTTTTT. Amino acid sequence: CASNKQGGNTGELFF.

This chain uses TRBV4-1 with TRBJ2-2; the D is unclear. Germline assignment: CDR1 MGHRA and CDR2 YSYEKL. This CDR3 has 15 residues. V was pared by 2 bases and J by 3 bases, with 10 bases between. The CDR3 DNA is TGCGCCAGCAGCCAATACCAATTTGACACCGGGGAGCTGTTTTTT. This gives the protein CASSQYQFDTGELFF.

J is TRBJ1-2 and V is TRBV9; maybe TRBD1 (6 bases). The CDR3 sequence is 14 residues long. Per germline, CDR1 SGDLS and CDR2 YYNGEE. Trimming took off 4 bases at V and 6 bases at J, with 16 bases between the two ends. The CDR3 DNA reads TGTGCCAGCAGCCCGTCGTCAGGGGTGAATGGCTACACCTTC. As protein: CASSPSSGVNGYTF.

This clone appeared once. The chain recombines TRBV5-1 with TRBJ1-2; no reliable D call. The CDR3 length is 13 residues. Looked up from germline, CDR1 is SGHRS and CDR2 is YFSETQ. Trimming pared 0 bases from V and 8 bases from J, leaving 11 bases between. The CDR3: CASSLEGIDGYTF. CDR3 bases: TGCGCCAGCAGCTTGGAGGGAATTGACGGCTACACCTTC.

The chain joins TRBV6-5 to TRBJ1-2; 7 positions match TRBD1. V dropped 6 bases and J dropped 3; count of bases not matched to a gene: 7. CDR1 is MNHEY and CDR2 is SVGAGI in the germline V gene. The length of the CDR3 is 14 residues. CDR3 sequence reads: CASSVTGSDYGYTF. The CDR3 DNA reads TGTGCCAGCAGCGTGACAGGGAGTGACTATGGCTACACCTTC.

This chain links TRBV19 with TRBJ2-7; no clear D gene. The CDR3 consists of 15 residues. The V gene's germline CDR1 is LNHDA and CDR2 SQIVND (reference sequence). Trimming took off 5 bases at V and 2 bases at J, with 16 bases between the two ends. CDR3 DNA sequence: TGTGCCAGTAGTCCCAGGAAAACCGGTCCCTACGAGCAGTACTTC. Amino acid sequence: CASSPRKTGPYEQYF.

The chain combines TRBV10-3 with TRBJ1-5; possibly TRBD1 for D (6 bases). The V gene's germline CDR1 is ENHRY and CDR2 SYGVKD. Trimming removed 11 bases from V and 7 bases from J, with 21 bases in between. The CDR3 loop spans 14 amino acids. The CDR3 reads CAARGGSGEQPQHF. The CDR3 nucleotides are TGTGCCGCCCGAGGGGGGTCAGGCGAACAGCCCCAGCATTTT.

V usage is TRBV6-2 or TRBV6-3 and J usage is TRBJ1-3, with D perhaps TRBD1 (5 bases). V shed 6 bases and J shed 2 bases, with 11 bases lying between them. Germline CDR1 is MNHEY and CDR2 is SVGEGT. This CDR3 spans 14 amino acids. The CDR3 here is CASSGDGAGNTIYF. DNA for the CDR3: TGTGCCAGCAGCGGGGACGGAGCTGGAAACACCATATATTTT.

The chain uses TRBV27 and TRBJ1-3; D perhaps matches TRBD1 (6 bases). This CDR3 contains 15 residues. Per germline, CDR1 MNHEY and CDR2 SMNVEV (reference sequence). V shed 2 bases and J shed 1 base, with 9 bases lying between them. CDR3 amino acids: CASSLQGMSGNTIYF. CDR3 sequence (DNA): TGTGCCAGCAGTTTACAGGGGATGTCTGGAAACACCATATATTTT.

The chain carries TRBV20-1 and TRBJ1-1; 8 nucleotides line up with TRBD1. This CDR3 spans 11 amino acids. Losses at the gene ends were 3 bases for V and 7 bases for J; bases not matched to a gene: 1. Per the germline V gene, CDR1 is DFQATT and CDR2 is SNEGSKA (reference sequence). The CDR3 region has the DNA TGCAGTGCTAGTACAGGGGGTGAAGCTTTCTTT. Translation gives CSASTGGEAFF.

A word on this clone: The same CDR3 also results from other DNA sequences found in this sample. The rearrangement uses TRBV12-3 or TRBV12-4 and TRBJ1-2; D may be TRBD1 (5 bases). Trimming stripped 1 base from V and 2 bases from J, with 5 bases between. The CDR3 sequence is 13 residues long. CDR3 residues: CASSLGQNYGYTF. In nucleotides, the CDR3 is TGTGCCAGCAGTTTAGGACAGAACTATGGCTACACCTTC.

The V call is TRBV30, the J call TRBJ1-4; possibly TRBD1 for D (6 bases). Trimming took 0 bases from V and 8 from J, leaving 13 bases between them. This CDR3 comprises 14 residues. CDR1 and CDR2 from the germline V gene are GTSNPN and SVGIG (reference sequence). CDR3 sequence (DNA): TGTGCCTGGAGTGTTGGGGGGCCGTTCGAAAAACTGTTTTTT. This encodes CAWSVGGPFEKLFF.

The J gene is TRBJ1-1, the V gene TRBV30; D may be TRBD1 (6 bases). The CDR3 has 13 residues. Germline assignment: CDR1 GTSNPN and CDR2 SVGIG (reference sequence). The V end lost 2 bases, the J end lost 0 bases, and 7 bases lay between the germline ends. CDR3 nucleotide sequence: TGTGCCTGGAGTAGGGACATGAACACTGAAGCTTTCTTT. Protein product: CAWSRDMNTEAFF.